This TCR beta chain was captured in a study of T-cell reconstitution after alpha-beta-depleted transplantation in children (TCRdb year 2016). Context from the whole study: The study quantitatively tracked T-cell immune reconstitution after TCRalphabeta/CD19-depleted allogeneic hematopoietic cell transplantation in children using TCR repertoire profiling. What the authors observed across the whole study: The apparently early alphabetaT-cell count recovery about two months after transplant was reportedly dependent on only several hundred rapidly expanded clones derived from non-depleted graft cells. The frequencies of hyperexpanded clones fell over the following months, and after one year, T-cell counts and TCRbeta diversity were mostly attributed to newly produced T cells. In some patients, high TCRbeta diversity at day 60 was attributed to recipient T cells and intrathymic progenitors that had survived conditioning.

This specimen's treatment or condition label, interpreted: allogeneic hematopoietic cell transplantation with graft depleted of TCRalphabeta T cells and CD19 B cells. The children who served as transplant recipients had been given grafts of TCRalphabeta/CD19-depleted allogeneic hematopoietic cells. This clonotype occurred a few times. It has no known antigen specificity. Nothing much larger sits one base from this clone, and base qualities are not available. The CDR3 measures 16 amino acids from cysteine to phenylalanine. The read is trimmed to its CDR3 DNA, 48 bases read in frame from base 1. V is shortened by 8 bases, J by 0 bases, and the region joining them spans 17 bases. Sequences SGHTA (CDR1) and FQGTGA (CDR2) are obtained from the germline V gene. Library preparation employed PCR. These reads were obtained on an Illumina HiSeq 2500. TCR libraries were prepared with molecular barcoding, using unique molecular identifiers to normalize TCRbeta repertoire quantification. TCRdb cleaned the public reads at Q25 with fastp, built clones with MiXCR and kept in-frame beta chains. One record per CDR3 amino acid sequence lists the most common genes and DNA. The sample has around 600,000 distinct CDR3 sequences on record, more than 20% of them singletons. The ten largest make up roughly 13% of the sample.

This chain joins TRBV7-3 to TRBJ2-1; no D gene call is confident. The receptor was isolated from a boy under two years old who had a stem cell transplant for acute myeloid leukemia, so the T cells may come from the graft donor. The starting material was PBMCs, mostly from graft donor cells, obtained 360 days after TCRalphabeta/CD19-depleted stem cell transplant. The DNA reads as follows: TGTGCCAGCTCAGCAATTTTTGGGAACTCCTACAATGAGCAGTTCTTC. Its protein reads: CASSAIFGNSYNEQFF.